The clone carrying this T cell receptor beta chain was recorded only once. These data belong to a study of blood T cell repertoires in COVID-19. Across the study: T cells, B-cell-depleted T cells, or PBMCs supplied cDNA or gDNA.

Germline V gene sequence: CDR1 WSHSY, CDR2 SAAADI. This CDR3 has 14 residues. V was trimmed by 6 bases and J by 6 bases, leaving 12 bases between them. Per the original data handling: Using reference gene primer amplification, nucleated cell counts were estimated. TCRdb's copy holds only in-frame clones and misses some; the assay was immunoSEQ multiplex PCR. The V and J calls and the clone size are those of that table, but D and trimming were determined from the DNA. This repertoire shows fewer than 250,000 clones, about 90% found once; its top ten account for roughly 2.5%. The clonotype was recovered from a woman in her sixties with acute or convalescent COVID-19. The chain uses TRBV10-2 and TRBJ1-6; TRBD1 is a possible D gene (6 bases). Sample: peripheral blood. The CDR3 protein is CASSSTGSNSPLHF. The CDR3 DNA is TGCGCCAGCAGCTCCACAGGGTCTAATTCACCCCTCCACTTT.